This T cell receptor beta chain was retrieved from a study of vaccination and CD4 T cells after COVID-19. Cultured CD4+ T cell DNA underwent sequencing with the Oncomine TCR Beta short-read assay. The template was genomic DNA from cultured CD4+ T cells. MiXCR, run by TCRdb on the PCR reads, gives a single entry per CDR3 protein. The sample lists under 25,000 distinct CDR3 sequences, approximately 67% occurring once. A remark on this clonotype: The antigen is undetermined.

Treatment in this sample: roughly 10-day PBMC culture with coronavirus spike peptide pools or control peptides (ViraFEST assay). Trimming cost V 6 bases and J 8 bases, with 25 bases left between them. This CDR3 comprises 15 residues. CDR1 and CDR2 (germline): DFQATT, SNEGSKA (reference sequence). The origin of this receptor is a human donor who had recovered from COVID-19. The chain couples TRBV20-1 to TRBJ1-2, with D perhaps matching TRBD1 (6 bases). The sample taken for sequencing was CD4+ T cells from blood, cultured in vitro. For the CDR3, the DNA is TGCAGTGCCACGCCAGGGCGGGCAGGGGAAGGGGGCTACACCTTC. It is translated as CSATPGRAGEGGYTF.